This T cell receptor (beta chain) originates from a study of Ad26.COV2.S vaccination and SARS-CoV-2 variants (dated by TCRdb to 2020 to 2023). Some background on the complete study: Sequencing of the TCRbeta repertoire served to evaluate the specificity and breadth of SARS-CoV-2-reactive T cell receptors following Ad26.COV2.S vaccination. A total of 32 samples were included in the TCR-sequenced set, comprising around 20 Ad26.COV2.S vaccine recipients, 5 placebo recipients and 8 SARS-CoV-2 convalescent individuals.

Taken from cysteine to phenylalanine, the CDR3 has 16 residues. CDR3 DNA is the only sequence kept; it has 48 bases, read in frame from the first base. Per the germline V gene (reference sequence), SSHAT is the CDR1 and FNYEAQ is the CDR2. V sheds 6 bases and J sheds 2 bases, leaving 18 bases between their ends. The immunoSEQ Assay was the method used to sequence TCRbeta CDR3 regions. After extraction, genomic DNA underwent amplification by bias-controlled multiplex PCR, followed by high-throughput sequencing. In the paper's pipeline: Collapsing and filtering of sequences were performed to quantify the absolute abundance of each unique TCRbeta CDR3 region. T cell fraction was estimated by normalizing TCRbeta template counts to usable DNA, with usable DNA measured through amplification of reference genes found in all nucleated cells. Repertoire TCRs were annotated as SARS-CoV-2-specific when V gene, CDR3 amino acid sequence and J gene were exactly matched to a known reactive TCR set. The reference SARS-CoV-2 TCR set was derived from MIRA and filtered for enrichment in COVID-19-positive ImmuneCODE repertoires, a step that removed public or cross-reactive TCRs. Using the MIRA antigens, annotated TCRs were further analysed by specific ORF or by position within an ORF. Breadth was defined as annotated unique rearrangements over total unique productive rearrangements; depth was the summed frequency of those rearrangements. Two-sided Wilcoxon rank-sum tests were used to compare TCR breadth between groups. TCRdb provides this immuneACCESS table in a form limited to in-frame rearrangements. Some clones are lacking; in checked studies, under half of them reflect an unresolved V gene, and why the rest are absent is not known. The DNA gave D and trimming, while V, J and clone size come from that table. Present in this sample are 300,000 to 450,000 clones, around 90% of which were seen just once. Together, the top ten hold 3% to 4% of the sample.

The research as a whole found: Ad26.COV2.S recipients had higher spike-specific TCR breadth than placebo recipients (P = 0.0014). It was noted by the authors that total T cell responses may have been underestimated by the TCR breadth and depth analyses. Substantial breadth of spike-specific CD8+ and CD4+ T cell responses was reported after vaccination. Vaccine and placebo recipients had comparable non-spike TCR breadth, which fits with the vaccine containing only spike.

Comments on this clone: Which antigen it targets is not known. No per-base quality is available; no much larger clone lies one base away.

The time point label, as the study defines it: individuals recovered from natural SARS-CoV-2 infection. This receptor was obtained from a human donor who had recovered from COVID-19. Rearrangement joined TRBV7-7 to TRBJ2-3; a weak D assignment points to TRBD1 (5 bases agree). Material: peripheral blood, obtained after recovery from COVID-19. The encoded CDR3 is CASSQGAAPPTDTQYF. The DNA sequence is TGTGCCAGCAGTCAAGGGGCCGCGCCCCCCACAGATACGCAGTATTTT.